This TCR beta chain comes out of a study of blood T cells in healthy people across ages. General study findings and limits: When set beside aged donors, long-lived donors presented more naive CD4+ cells and higher diversity.

A remark on this clonotype: Its matching antigen is unknown. This may come from a read error, since a much larger clone is one base off.

Trimming pared 3 bases from V and 4 bases from J, leaving 13 bases between. In germline, CDR1 is MGHDK, CDR2 SYGVNS. CDR3 length equals 16 residues. Approximately 10 milliliters of peripheral blood were drawn from each donor into EDTA-treated tubes. A J-beta primer mix and a sample-barcoded 5' primer were used in a second PCR of roughly 7 to 12 cycles. Researchers report that each sample yielded at least 2.5 million CDR3-containing paired-end reads. TCRdb reprocessed the 5' RACE reads with MiXCR, giving one entry per CDR3 protein. The sample lists 890,000 or so distinct CDR3 sequences, roughly 60% seen once, with around a quarter in the top ten.

This TCR was sampled from a man aged 25 to 40 in good health. Sequencing was carried out using blood. The chain couples TRBV25-1 to TRBJ2-6, with D perhaps matching TRBD2 (6 bases). For the CDR3, the DNA is TGTGCCAGCAGTGAGCTCGGGGGTTCAGGGGCCAACGTCCTGACTTTC. Its translation: CASSELGGSGANVLTF.